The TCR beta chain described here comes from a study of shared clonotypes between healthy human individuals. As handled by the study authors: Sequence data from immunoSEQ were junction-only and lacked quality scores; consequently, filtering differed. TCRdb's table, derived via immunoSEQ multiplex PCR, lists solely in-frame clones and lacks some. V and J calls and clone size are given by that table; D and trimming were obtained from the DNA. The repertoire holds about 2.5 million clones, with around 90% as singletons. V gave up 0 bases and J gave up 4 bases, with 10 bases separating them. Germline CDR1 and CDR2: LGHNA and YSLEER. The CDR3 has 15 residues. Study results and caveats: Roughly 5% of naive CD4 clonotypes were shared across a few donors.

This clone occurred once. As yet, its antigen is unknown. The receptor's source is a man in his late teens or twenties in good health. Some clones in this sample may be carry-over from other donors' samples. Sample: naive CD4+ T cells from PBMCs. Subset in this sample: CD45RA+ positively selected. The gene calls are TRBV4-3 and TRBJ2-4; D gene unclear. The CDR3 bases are TGCGCCAGCAGCCAAGATTGGGGAACTAAAAACATTCAGTACTTC. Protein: CASSQDWGTKNIQYF.